The 10 T cell receptor beta chains presented below share a single source sample, sequenced in a study of T cell responses to AZD1222 COVID-19 vaccine. Sequencing was performed with immunoSEQ multiplex PCR; in TCRdb, only in-frame clones are kept and a portion is missing. The table lists 100,000 to 150,000 clones, approximately 90% of them singletons. The material was peripheral blood, obtained on day 0 of AZD1222 vaccination. The origin of the receptors is an adult in good health.

The chain links TRBV7-3 to TRBJ1-1; unclear D gene. V was clipped by 2 bases and J by 1 base, with 8 bases between them. The CDR3 covers 14 residues. CDR1 and CDR2 (germline): SGHTA, FQGTGA. CDR3 nucleotide sequence: TGTGCCAGCAGCTTATCGGTTTGGAACACTGAAGCTTTCTTT. It encodes CASSLSVWNTEAFF.

This clone was counted once. This CDR3 reads CASSRGGNEQFF. CDR3 DNA sequence: TGTGCCAGCAGCCGCGGCGGCAATGAGCAGTTCTTC. The genes are TRBV7-3 and TRBJ2-1; D is unresolved. The CDR3 runs to 12 residues. From germline, CDR1 is SGHTA and CDR2 FQGTGA. V gave up 5 bases and J gave up 6 bases, with 8 bases separating them.

The rearrangement links TRBV6-5 to TRBJ2-7, with 11 bases matching TRBD1. The V gene's germline CDR1 is MNHEY and CDR2 SVGAGI. The CDR3 loop spans 15 amino acids. V gave up 5 bases and J gave up 1 base; unmatched junction bases: 4. CDR3 protein: CASSRGQGASYEQYF. Written as DNA, the CDR3 is TGTGCCAGCAGTCGCGGACAGGGGGCTTCCTACGAGCAGTACTTC.

J is TRBJ1-5 and V is TRBV5-5; D is ambiguous. Trimming left V 4 bases short and J 5 bases short, with 13 bases between. CDR3 size: 14 residues. Germline-derived CDR1 and CDR2 are SGHKS and YYEKEE (reference sequence). CDR3 loop: CASSEIVGYQPQHF. CDR3 coding DNA: TGTGCCAGCAGCGAGATTGTGGGTTATCAGCCCCAGCATTTT.

The chain is built from TRBV30 and TRBJ1-1; D ambiguous. This CDR3 has 10 residues. The ends were cut back, 5 bases at V and 10 bases at J, with 11 bases in the middle. Germline loops: CDR1 GTSNPN, CDR2 SVGIG (reference sequence). As DNA, the CDR3 is TGTGCCTGGTTATCTGGTCGAGCTTTCTTT. Translation: CAWLSGRAFF.

The chain is built from TRBV7-2 and TRBJ2-2, with D perhaps being TRBD1 or TRBD2 (5 bases each). The CDR3 sequence is 15 residues long. Germline V gives CDR1 SGHTA, CDR2 FQGNSA. V lost 1 base and J lost 6, with 12 bases in between. CDR3 nucleotide sequence: TGTGCCAGCAGCTTAGGTCCAGGGACCTCCGGGGAGCTGTTTTTT. Encoded protein: CASSLGPGTSGELFF.

The chain uses TRBV18 and TRBJ1-2, with D perhaps matching TRBD1 (5 bases). The CDR3 contains 13 residues. CDR1 is KGHSH and CDR2 is LQKENI in the germline V gene. Trimming cost V 5 bases and J 3 bases, with 10 bases left between them. The CDR3 region is CASSVDSDYGYTF. CDR3 nucleotides: TGTGCCAGCTCAGTCGACAGCGACTATGGCTACACCTTC.

This clone was found once. This sequence joins TRBV12-3 or TRBV12-4 and TRBJ1-1; D is possibly TRBD1 (6 bases). The CDR3 runs to 13 residues. V was shortened by 3 bases and J by 6 bases, with 11 bases between the two germline ends. CDR3 sequence (DNA): TGTGCCAGCAGTTTTTACAGGGATGCTGAAGCTTTCTTT. Its protein product is CASSFYRDAEAFF.

This rearrangement joins TRBV6-2 or TRBV6-3 to TRBJ2-2, with 11 positions matching TRBD2. CDR1 MNHEY and CDR2 SVGEGT come from the germline V gene. Trimming removed 4 bases from V and 1 base from J; junction bases left unmatched: 2. This CDR3 comprises 16 residues. Here the CDR3 reads CASSSGLAENTGELFF. DNA of the CDR3: TGTGCCAGCAGTTCGGGACTAGCGGAGAACACCGGGGAGCTGTTTTTT.

The rearrangement uses TRBV7-2 and TRBJ1-5; TRBD1 matches at 11 bases. Trimming at V came to 0 bases and at J to 6 bases, leaving 7 bases not matched to a gene. CDR1 SGHTA and CDR2 FQGNSA come from the germline V gene. The CDR3 is 17 amino acids. The CDR3 is CASSLAPAGQGGQPQHF. In DNA form, the CDR3 reads TGTGCCAGCAGCTTAGCGCCGGCGGGACAGGGGGGTCAGCCCCAGCATTTT.